This T cell receptor (beta chain) derives from a study of vaccination effects on CD4 cells after COVID-19. Study context: Participants were vaccinated with two doses of either the BNT162b2 or mRNA-1273 vaccine.

In regard to this clone: Antigen specificity is unknown.

Before sequencing took place, the ViraFEST assay used viral peptide pools to expand antigen-specific CD4+ T cells. Following a roughly 11-day culture, CD4+ T cells were purified. Absence of prior SARS-CoV-2 infection characterized the vaccine recipients, who showed negative nucleocapsid antibodies. A few million PBMC were placed in each well, which was supplemented with approximately 9.9 IU/ml IL-2 and around 10 ug/ml peptides. IL-2 medium took the place of half the medium on both days 3 and 7. Generated by immunoSEQ multiplex PCR, the TCRdb table keeps only in-frame clones and is missing some. The top ten hold 4% of the sample, which has about 71,000 clones, around 76% seen once. The CDR3 length is 15 residues. The germline CDR1 and CDR2 sequences are SNHLY and FYNNEI. V gave up 4 bases and J gave up 0 bases, with 10 bases separating them.

This chain joins TRBV2 and TRBJ2-1; D is tentatively TRBD1 or TRBD2 (5 bases each). Sequenced here: CD4+ T cells from PBMCs cultured with HCoV-OC43 spike peptides, sampled before COVID-19 vaccination. This sample's subset: HCoV-OC43 spike overlapping peptide pool stimulation. The receptor comes from a human donor who received a COVID-19 vaccine. The CDR3 DNA reads as TGTGCCAGCAGTGGGGGGAGAAGCTCCTACAATGAGCAGTTCTTC. It translates to CASSGGRSSYNEQFF.